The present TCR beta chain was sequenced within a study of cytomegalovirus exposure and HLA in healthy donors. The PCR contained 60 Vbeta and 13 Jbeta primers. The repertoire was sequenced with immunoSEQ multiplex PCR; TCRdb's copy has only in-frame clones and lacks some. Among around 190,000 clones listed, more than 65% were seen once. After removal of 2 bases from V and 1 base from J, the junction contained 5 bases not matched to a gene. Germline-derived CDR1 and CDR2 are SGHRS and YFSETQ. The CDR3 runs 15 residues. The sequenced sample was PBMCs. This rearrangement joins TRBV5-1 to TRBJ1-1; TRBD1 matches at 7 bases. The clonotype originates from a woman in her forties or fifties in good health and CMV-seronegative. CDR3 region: CASSFMTGRNTEAFF. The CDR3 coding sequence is TGCGCCAGCAGCTTTATGACAGGGAGGAACACTGAAGCTTTCTTT. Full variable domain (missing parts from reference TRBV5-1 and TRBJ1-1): KAGVTQTPRYLIKTRGQQVTLSCSPISGHRSVSWYQQTPGQGLQFLFEYFSETQRNKGNFPGRFSGRQFSNSRSEMNVSTLELGDSALYLCASSFMTGRNTEAFFGQGTRLTVV.